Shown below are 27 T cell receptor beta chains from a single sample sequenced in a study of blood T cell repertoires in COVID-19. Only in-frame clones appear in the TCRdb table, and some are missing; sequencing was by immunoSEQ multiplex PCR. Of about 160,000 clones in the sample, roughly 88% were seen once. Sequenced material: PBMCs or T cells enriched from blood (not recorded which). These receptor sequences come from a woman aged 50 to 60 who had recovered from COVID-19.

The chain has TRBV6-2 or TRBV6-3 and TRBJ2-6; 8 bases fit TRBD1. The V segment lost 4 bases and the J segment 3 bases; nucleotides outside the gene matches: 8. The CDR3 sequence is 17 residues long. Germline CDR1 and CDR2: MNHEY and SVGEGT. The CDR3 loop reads CASSWTGLRNGANVLTF. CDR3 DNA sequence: TGTGCCAGCAGTTGGACAGGGTTAAGGAATGGGGCCAACGTCCTGACTTTC.

The CDR3 spells CASSLDRFLNYGYTF. As DNA, the CDR3 is TGTGCCAGCAGTCTCGACAGATTTCTAAACTATGGCTACACCTTC. The genes are TRBV27 and TRBJ1-2; D is perhaps TRBD1 (5 bases). Germline CDR1 and CDR2: MNHEY and SMNVEV (reference sequence). The CDR3 loop spans 15 amino acids. V dropped 5 bases and J dropped 2 bases, with 15 bases sitting between them.

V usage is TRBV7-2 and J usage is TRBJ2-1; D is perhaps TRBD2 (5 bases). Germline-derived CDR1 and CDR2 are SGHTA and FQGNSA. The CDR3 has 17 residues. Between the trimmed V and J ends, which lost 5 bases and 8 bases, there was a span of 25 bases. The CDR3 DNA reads TGTGCCAGCAGCAGAAAGGCTGGACTCGATTTCCCTCATGAGCAGTTCTTC. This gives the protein CASSRKAGLDFPHEQFF.

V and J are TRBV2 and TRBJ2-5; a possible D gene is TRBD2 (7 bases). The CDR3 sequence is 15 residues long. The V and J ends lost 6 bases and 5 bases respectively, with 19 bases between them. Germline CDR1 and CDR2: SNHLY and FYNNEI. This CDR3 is CASRRGGAGQETQYF. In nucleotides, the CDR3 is TGTGCCAGCAGGAGGGGGGGGGCCGGGCAGGAGACCCAGTACTTC.

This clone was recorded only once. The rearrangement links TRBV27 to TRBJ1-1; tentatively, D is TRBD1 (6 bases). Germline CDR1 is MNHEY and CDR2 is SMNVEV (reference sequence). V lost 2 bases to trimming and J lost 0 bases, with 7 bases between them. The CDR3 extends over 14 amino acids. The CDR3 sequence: CASSLDRMNTEAFF. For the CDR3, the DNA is TGTGCCAGCAGTTTAGACAGGATGAACACTGAAGCTTTCTTT.

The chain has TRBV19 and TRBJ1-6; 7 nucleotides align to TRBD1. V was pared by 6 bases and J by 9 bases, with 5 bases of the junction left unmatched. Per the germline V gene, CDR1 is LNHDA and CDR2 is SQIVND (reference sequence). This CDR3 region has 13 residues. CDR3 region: CASRGTEGSPLHF. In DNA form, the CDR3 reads TGTGCCAGTAGAGGGACAGAGGGTTCACCCCTCCACTTT.

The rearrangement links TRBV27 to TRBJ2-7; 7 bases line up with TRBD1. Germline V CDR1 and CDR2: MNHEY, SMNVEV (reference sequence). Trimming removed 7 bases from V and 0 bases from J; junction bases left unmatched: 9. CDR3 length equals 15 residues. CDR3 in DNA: TGTGCCAGCACCCCGACAGGGATGAGCTCCTACGAGCAGTACTTC. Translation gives CASTPTGMSSYEQYF.

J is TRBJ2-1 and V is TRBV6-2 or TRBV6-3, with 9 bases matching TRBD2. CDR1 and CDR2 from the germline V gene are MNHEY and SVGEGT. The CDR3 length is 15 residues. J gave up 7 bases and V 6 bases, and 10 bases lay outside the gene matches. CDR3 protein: CASSTRRAGGNEQFF. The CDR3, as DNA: TGTGCCAGCAGCACCCGCAGGGCGGGGGGGAATGAGCAGTTCTTC.

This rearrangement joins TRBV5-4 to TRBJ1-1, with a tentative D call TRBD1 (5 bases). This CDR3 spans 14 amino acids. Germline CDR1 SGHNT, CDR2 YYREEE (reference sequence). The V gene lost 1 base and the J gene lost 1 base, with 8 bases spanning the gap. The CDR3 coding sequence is TGTGCCAGCAGCTTGACAGGCCGGAACACTGAAGCTTTCTTT. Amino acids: CASSLTGRNTEAFF.

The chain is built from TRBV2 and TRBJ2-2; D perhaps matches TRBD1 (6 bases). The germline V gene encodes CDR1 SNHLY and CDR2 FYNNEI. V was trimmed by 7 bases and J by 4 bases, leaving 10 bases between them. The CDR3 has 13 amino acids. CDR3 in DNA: TGTGCCAGCAACCTACAGGGCACCGGGGAGCTGTTTTTT. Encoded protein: CASNLQGTGELFF. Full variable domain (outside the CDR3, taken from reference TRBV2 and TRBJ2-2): EPEVTQTPSHQVTQMGQEVILRCVPISNHLYFYWYRQILGQKVEFLVSFYNNEISEKSEIFDDQFSVERPDGSNFTLKIRSTKLEDSAMYFCASNLQGTGELFFGEGSRLTVL.

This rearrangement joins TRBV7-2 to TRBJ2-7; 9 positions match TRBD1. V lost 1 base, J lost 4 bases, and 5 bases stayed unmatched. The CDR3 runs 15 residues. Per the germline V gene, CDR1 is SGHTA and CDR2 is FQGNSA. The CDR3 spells CASSLGAGQGYEQYF. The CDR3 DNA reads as TGTGCCAGCAGCTTAGGGGCCGGACAGGGGTACGAGCAGTACTTC.

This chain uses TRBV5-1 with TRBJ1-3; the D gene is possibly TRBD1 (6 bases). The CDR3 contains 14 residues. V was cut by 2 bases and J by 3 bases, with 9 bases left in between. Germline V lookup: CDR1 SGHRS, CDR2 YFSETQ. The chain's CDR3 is CASSFATGGNTIYF. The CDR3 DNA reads TGCGCCAGCAGCTTTGCGACAGGTGGAAACACCATATATTTT.

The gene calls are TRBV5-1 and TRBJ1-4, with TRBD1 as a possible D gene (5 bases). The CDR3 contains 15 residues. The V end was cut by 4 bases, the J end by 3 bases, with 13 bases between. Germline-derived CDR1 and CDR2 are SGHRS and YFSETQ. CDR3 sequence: CASSPGGMANEKLFF. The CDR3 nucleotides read TGCGCCAGCAGCCCCGGGGGGATGGCTAATGAAAAACTGTTTTTT. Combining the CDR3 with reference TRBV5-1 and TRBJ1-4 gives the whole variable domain KAGVTQTPRYLIKTRGQQVTLSCSPISGHRSVSWYQQTPGQGLQFLFEYFSETQRNKGNFPGRFSGRQFSNSRSEMNVSTLELGDSALYLCASSPGGMANEKLFFGSGTQLSVL.

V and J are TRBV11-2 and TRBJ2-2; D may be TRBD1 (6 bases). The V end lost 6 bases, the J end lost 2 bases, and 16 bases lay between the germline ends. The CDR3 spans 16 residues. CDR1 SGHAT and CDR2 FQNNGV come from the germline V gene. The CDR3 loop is CASRIRQALNTGELFF. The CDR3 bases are TGTGCCAGCAGAATCAGACAGGCGCTCAACACCGGGGAGCTGTTTTTT.

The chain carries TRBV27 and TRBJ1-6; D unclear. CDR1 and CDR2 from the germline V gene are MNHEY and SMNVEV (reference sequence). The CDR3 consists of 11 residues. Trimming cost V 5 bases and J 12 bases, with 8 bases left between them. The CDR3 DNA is TGTGCCAGCAGTCCGGGTGGACCCCTCCACTTT. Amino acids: CASSPGGPLHF.

CDR3 protein: CASSPGQGGRQYF. The DNA of the CDR3 is TGTGCCAGCTCACCTGGACAGGGCGGTCGGCAGTACTTC. The chain is built from TRBV18 and TRBJ2-7, with TRBD1 matching over 8 bases. V was clipped by 3 bases and J by 9 bases; unmatched bases: 7. The germline V gene has CDR1 KGHSH and CDR2 LQKENI. The CDR3 is made up of 13 amino acids.

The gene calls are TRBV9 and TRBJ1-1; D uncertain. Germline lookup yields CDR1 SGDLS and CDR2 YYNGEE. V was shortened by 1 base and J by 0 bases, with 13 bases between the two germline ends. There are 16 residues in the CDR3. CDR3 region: CASSVLFRVLNTEAFF. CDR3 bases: TGTGCCAGCAGCGTATTGTTCCGTGTCCTGAACACTGAAGCTTTCTTT.

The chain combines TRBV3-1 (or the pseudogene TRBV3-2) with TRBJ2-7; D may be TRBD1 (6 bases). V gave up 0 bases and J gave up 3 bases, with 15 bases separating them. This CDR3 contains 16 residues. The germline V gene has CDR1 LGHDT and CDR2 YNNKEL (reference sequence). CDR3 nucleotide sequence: TGTGCCAGCAGCCAAGATGGGAGACAGGCCTTCTACGAGCAGTACTTC. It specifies CASSQDGRQAFYEQYF.

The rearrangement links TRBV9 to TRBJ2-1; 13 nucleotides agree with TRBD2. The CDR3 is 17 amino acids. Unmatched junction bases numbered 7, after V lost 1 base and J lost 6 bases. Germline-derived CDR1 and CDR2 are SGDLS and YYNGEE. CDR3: CASSVLTGTSGVNEQFF. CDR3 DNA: TGTGCCAGCAGCGTACTTACCGGGACTAGCGGGGTCAATGAGCAGTTCTTC.

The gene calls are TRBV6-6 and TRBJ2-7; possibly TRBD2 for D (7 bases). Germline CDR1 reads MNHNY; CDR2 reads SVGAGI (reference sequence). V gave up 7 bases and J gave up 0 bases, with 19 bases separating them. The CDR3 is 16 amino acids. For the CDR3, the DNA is TGTGCCAGCACCCAACTACCGGGGGGCCTCTCCTACGAGCAGTACTTC. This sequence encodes CASTQLPGGLSYEQYF.

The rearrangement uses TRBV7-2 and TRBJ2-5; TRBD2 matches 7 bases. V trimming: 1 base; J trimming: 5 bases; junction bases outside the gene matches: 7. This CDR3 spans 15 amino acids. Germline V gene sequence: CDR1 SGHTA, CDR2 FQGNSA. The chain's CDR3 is CASSLGTGGGETQYF. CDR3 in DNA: TGTGCCAGCAGCTTAGGTACCGGGGGAGGGGAGACCCAGTACTTC.

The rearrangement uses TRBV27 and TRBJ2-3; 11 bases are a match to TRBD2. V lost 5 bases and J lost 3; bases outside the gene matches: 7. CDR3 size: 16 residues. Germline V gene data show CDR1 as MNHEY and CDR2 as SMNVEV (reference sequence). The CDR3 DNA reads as TGTGCCAGCAGTCCGAGACTAGCGGGGAGGACAGATACGCAGTATTTT. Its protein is CASSPRLAGRTDTQYF.

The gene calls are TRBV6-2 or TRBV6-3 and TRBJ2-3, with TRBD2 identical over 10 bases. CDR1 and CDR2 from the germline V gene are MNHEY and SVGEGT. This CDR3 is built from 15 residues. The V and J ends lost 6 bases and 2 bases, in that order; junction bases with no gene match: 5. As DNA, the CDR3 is TGTGCCAGCAGCCGGACTAGCGGATTCACAGATACGCAGTATTTT. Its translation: CASSRTSGFTDTQYF.

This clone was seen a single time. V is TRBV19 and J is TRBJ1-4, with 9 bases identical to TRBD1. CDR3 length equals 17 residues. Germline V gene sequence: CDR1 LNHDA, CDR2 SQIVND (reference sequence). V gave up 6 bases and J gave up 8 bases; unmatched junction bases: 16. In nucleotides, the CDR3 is TGTGCCAGTAGCCGTCGAAGAGAGACAGGGGGTGGCGAAAAACTGTTTTTT. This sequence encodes CASSRRRETGGGEKLFF.

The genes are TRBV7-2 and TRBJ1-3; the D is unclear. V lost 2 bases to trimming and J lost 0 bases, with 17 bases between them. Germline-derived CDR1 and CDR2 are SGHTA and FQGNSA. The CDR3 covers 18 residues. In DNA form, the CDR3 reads TGTGCCAGCAGCTTATGGCTGGCAGATTCATCCTCTGGAAACACCATATATTTT. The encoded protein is CASSLWLADSSSGNTIYF.

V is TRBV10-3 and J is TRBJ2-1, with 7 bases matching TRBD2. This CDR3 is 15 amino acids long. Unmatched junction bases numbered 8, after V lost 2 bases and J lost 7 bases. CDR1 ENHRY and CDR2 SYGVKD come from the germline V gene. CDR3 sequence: CAISEGGGTSNEQFF. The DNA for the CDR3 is TGTGCCATCAGTGAGGGGGGGGGAACTTCGAATGAGCAGTTCTTC.

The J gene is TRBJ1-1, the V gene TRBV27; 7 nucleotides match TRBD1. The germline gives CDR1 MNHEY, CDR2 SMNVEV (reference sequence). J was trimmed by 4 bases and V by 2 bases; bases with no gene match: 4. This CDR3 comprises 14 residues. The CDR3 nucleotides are TGTGCCAGCAGTTTACTGGCAGGGGGCACTGAAGCTTTCTTT. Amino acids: CASSLLAGGTEAFF.